A single sample gave rise to the 24 T cell receptor beta chains below, sequenced in a study of blood T cells in healthy people across ages. A second 7 to 11 cycle PCR used barcoded and J-beta primers. TCRdb re-analysed the 5' RACE reads in MiXCR, keeping a single row per CDR3 protein. The data contain about 1.1 million distinct CDR3 sequences, more than 30% of them seen just once; the ten biggest clones take up around 13%. Sequencing input: blood. The receptors were sampled from a man between 18 and 29 years old in good health.

The chain is built from TRBV20-1 and TRBJ2-5; D remains unclear. The DNA end is more similar to TRBJ2-1, so the J call may be wrong. CDR3 length: 12 amino acids. CDR1 is DFQATT, CDR2 SNEGSKA, per germline (reference sequence). CDR3 protein: CSADTRQETQFF. The CDR3 DNA follows: TGCAGTGCTGACACGCGACAAGAGACCCAGTTCTTC.

This clonotype was seen many times. A junction boundary mismatches the germline segment, possibly from a read error. The chain recombines TRBV5-1 with TRBJ2-3; D is uncertain. Germline CDR1 SGHRS, CDR2 YFSETQ. This CDR3 is built from 13 residues. The CDR3 spells CASSLRGTDTQYF. CDR3 nucleotide sequence: TGTGCCAGCAGCTTAAGAGGCACAGATACGCAGTATTTT.

This clonotype has just a few counts. The chain combines TRBV5-5 with TRBJ1-5; a weak D match, TRBD1 (5 bases). V lost 0 bases and J 5 bases, leaving 9 bases between the germline ends. CDR1 and CDR2 from the germline V gene are SGHKS and YYEKEE (reference sequence). This CDR3 region has 14 residues. Written as DNA, the CDR3 is TGTGCCAGCAGCTTGGCCAGGGCGGATCAGCCCCAGCATTTT. Translating gives CASSLARADQPQHF.

This sequence joins TRBV20-1 and TRBJ1-4, with 10 bases matching TRBD1. V shed 6 bases and J 0 bases; nucleotides not matched to a gene: 7. Germline V lookup: CDR1 DFQATT, CDR2 SNEGSKA (reference sequence). The CDR3 totals 16 residues. DNA of the CDR3: TGCAGTGCAAGGGACAGGGGTAGGGCAACTAATGAAAAACTGTTTTTT. This sequence encodes CSARDRGRATNEKLFF.

This chain connects TRBV2 to TRBJ2-7; TRBD2 might be the D (5 bases). Trimming pared 0 bases from V and 5 bases from J, leaving 11 bases between. This CDR3 has 14 residues. The V gene's germline CDR1 is SNHLY and CDR2 FYNNEI. CDR3 nucleotide sequence: TGTGCCAGCAGTGAAGCGCTGAGGGAACACGAGCAGTACTTC. Translating it yields CASSEALREHEQYF.

This chain uses TRBV5-1 with TRBJ2-1, with D perhaps matching TRBD1 (5 bases). V lost 4 bases and J 8 bases, leaving 16 bases between the germline ends. Per germline, CDR1 SGHRS and CDR2 YFSETQ. The CDR3 has 14 amino acids. Here the CDR3 reads CASSPPTDSHEQFF. The CDR3 nucleotides are TGCGCCAGCAGCCCGCCGACAGACAGCCATGAGCAGTTCTTC.

The rearrangement uses TRBV4-2 and TRBJ2-7; 10 nucleotides align to TRBD1. The CDR3 sequence is 17 residues long. V lost 3 bases and J lost 7; bases outside the gene matches: 15. Germline CDR1 and CDR2: LGHNA and YNFKEQ. This CDR3 reads CASSHLLPRQGAGEQYF. The DNA for the CDR3 is TGTGCCAGCAGCCATCTCCTCCCGAGACAGGGGGCAGGAGAGCAGTACTTC.

The chain recombines TRBV20-1 with TRBJ2-7; D call uncertain. V lost 0 bases to trimming and J lost 5 bases, with 14 bases between them. The CDR3 consists of 14 residues. CDR1 is DFQATT, CDR2 SNEGSKA, per germline (reference sequence). The CDR3 DNA is TGCAGTGCTAGAGATAATCAGTGGTCCGACGAGCAGTACTTC. Protein product: CSARDNQWSDEQYF.

J is TRBJ2-4 and V is TRBV6-1; D remains unclear. Germline values: CDR1 MNHNS, CDR2 SASEGT. This CDR3 has 14 amino acids. V was shortened by 7 bases and J by 0 bases, with 10 bases between the two germline ends. The CDR3 nucleotides are TGTGCCAGCATGAGACAACTAGCCAAAAACATTCAGTACTTC. Translated, it gives CASMRQLAKNIQYF.

The table lists this clonotype with a few counts. The chain has TRBV13 and TRBJ2-7; D may match TRBD1 or TRBD2 (5 bases each). This CDR3 comprises 14 residues. Germline values: CDR1 PRHDT, CDR2 FYEKMQ (reference sequence). Trimming took 4 bases from V and 1 from J, leaving 11 bases between them. The CDR3 here is CASSSWDRSYEQYF. The DNA for the CDR3 is TGTGCCAGCAGCTCCTGGGACCGTTCCTACGAGCAGTACTTC.

This clonotype was detected only a few times. The genes are TRBV9 and TRBJ2-3; D is undetermined. CDR1 and CDR2 (germline): SGDLS, YYNGEE. The CDR3 extends over 15 amino acids. The V end lost 1 base, the J end lost 0 bases, and 9 bases lay between the germline ends. The DNA for the CDR3 is TGTGCCAGCAGCGTAAGGGCAGCTAGCACAGATACGCAGTATTTT. As protein: CASSVRAASTDTQYF.

This clonotype was detected once. The chain uses TRBV5-1 and TRBJ1-1; unclear D gene. This CDR3 has 16 amino acids. Looked up from germline, CDR1 is SGHRS and CDR2 is YFSETQ. V gave up 0 bases and J gave up 4 bases, with 16 bases separating them. The CDR3 DNA sequence: TGCGCCAGCAGCTTGGAATATGGTCCTGAGAGCACTGAAGCTTTCTTT. Translating gives CASSLEYGPESTEAFF.

This clonotype was seen a handful of times. V usage is TRBV7-9 and J usage is TRBJ2-1; no firm D call. Germline V lookup: CDR1 SEHNR, CDR2 FQNEAQ (reference sequence). The CDR3 totals 15 residues. The V gene lost 2 bases and the J gene lost 4 bases, with 12 bases spanning the gap. CDR3 protein: CASSLFASSYNEQFF. The CDR3 DNA reads as TGTGCCAGCAGCTTATTCGCATCCTCATACAATGAGCAGTTCTTC.

The chain uses TRBV5-1 and TRBJ2-2; D remains ambiguous. CDR3 length: 14 residues. Between the trimmed V and J ends, which lost 5 bases and 4 bases, there was a span of 12 bases. Germline values: CDR1 SGHRS, CDR2 YFSETQ. This CDR3 reads CASRKEGSTGELFF. CDR3 in DNA: TGCGCCAGCAGGAAAGAAGGGTCCACCGGGGAGCTGTTTTTT.

The chain employs TRBV15 and TRBJ1-4; the D gene is possibly TRBD1 (5 bases). This CDR3 has 16 amino acids. The germline V and J ends were trimmed by 0 bases and 7 bases, with 15 bases remaining between them. The germline CDR1 and CDR2 sequences are LNHNV and YYDKDF (reference sequence). The CDR3 spells CATSREGPVGGEKLFF. The CDR3 region has the DNA TGTGCCACCAGCAGAGAAGGCCCGGTTGGGGGTGAAAAACTGTTTTTT.

The chain carries TRBV15 and TRBJ2-2; D is possibly TRBD1 or TRBD2 (6 bases each). CDR3 length: 16 residues. Trimming left V 2 bases short and J 0 bases short, with 10 bases between. Germline V gene data show CDR1 as LNHNV and CDR2 as YYDKDF (reference sequence). As DNA, the CDR3 is TGTGCCACCAGCAGAACAGGGACTGCGAACACCGGGGAGCTGTTTTTT. Translated: CATSRTGTANTGELFF.

The chain joins TRBV10-3 to TRBJ2-1; D perhaps matches TRBD2 (6 bases). Trimming removed 5 bases from V and 3 bases from J, with 14 bases in between. CDR1 is ENHRY and CDR2 is SYGVKD in the germline V gene. This CDR3 region has 15 residues. The CDR3 protein is CAISTSPALYNEQFF. In DNA, the CDR3 is TGTGCCATCAGTACTAGCCCCGCTCTCTACAATGAGCAGTTCTTC.

This clonotype was detected a few times. The rearrangement links TRBV6-5 to TRBJ1-1; D is possibly TRBD1 (6 bases). Trimming cost V 2 bases and J 8 bases, with 9 bases left between them. The CDR3 is made up of 12 amino acids. Germline CDR1 is MNHEY and CDR2 is SVGAGI. CDR3 coding DNA: TGTGCCAGCAGTTACCCCAGGGGAGAAGCTTTCTTT. Encoded protein: CASSYPRGEAFF.

The V and J genes are TRBV12-3 or TRBV12-4 and TRBJ2-2, with D possibly being TRBD2 (6 bases). The CDR3 length is 15 residues. Trimming removed 1 base from V and 6 bases from J, with 12 bases in between. In DNA, the CDR3 is TGTGCCAGCAGTTTAGTTGCAGGGAGGCCCGGGGAGCTGTTTTTT. Amino acid sequence: CASSLVAGRPGELFF.

J is TRBJ1-5 and V is TRBV6-6, with a possible D match to TRBD1 (6 bases). Trimming took off 6 bases at V and 3 bases at J, with 18 bases between the two ends. CDR1 MNHNY and CDR2 SVGAGI come from the germline V gene (reference sequence). This CDR3 comprises 16 residues. The CDR3 sequence: CASRPPYDRHNQPQHF. In nucleotides, the CDR3 is TGTGCCAGCAGACCCCCCTACGACAGGCACAATCAGCCCCAGCATTTT.

The chain couples TRBV7-9 to TRBJ2-3; TRBD2 aligns across 10 bases. Germline V gene sequence: CDR1 SEHNR, CDR2 FQNEAQ (reference sequence). The CDR3 spans 17 residues. V lost 5 bases, J lost 4 bases, and 12 bases stayed unmatched. The DNA for the CDR3 is TGTGCCAGCAGCACCCACAAAGCGGGGGGGCCATCAGATACGCAGTATTTT. It codes for CASSTHKAGGPSDTQYF. Together with reference TRBV7-9 and TRBJ2-3, the CDR3 gives the full variable domain: DTGVSQNPRHKITKRGQNVTFRCDPISEHNRLYWYRQTLGQGPEFLTYFQNEAQLEKSRLLSDRFSAERPKGSFSTLEIQRTEQGDSAMYLCASSTHKAGGPSDTQYFGPGTRLTVL.

This clonotype was detected ten times or more. The CDR3 coding sequence is TGTGCCACCAGTCCCGGGACACTAGAAAAACTGTTTTTT. Amino acids: CATSPGTLEKLFF. The rearrangement uses TRBV15 and TRBJ1-4; maybe TRBD1 (6 bases). Trimming took 6 bases from V and 8 from J, leaving 13 bases between them. In germline, CDR1 is LNHNV, CDR2 YYDKDF (reference sequence). CDR3 length equals 13 residues.

The genes are TRBV28 and TRBJ2-3, with D maybe TRBD2 (5 bases). Germline CDR1 is MDHEN and CDR2 is SYDVKM. This CDR3 contains 16 residues. V dropped 5 bases and J dropped 1 base, with 16 bases sitting between them. The CDR3 DNA reads as TGTGCCAGCAGTACCACCCGCGGGCCCCGCACAGATACGCAGTATTTT. Translation: CASSTTRGPRTDTQYF.

Only a few counts were recorded for this clonotype. The V and J genes are TRBV4-1 and TRBJ1-5; D remains unclear. The CDR3 sequence is 16 residues long. V dropped 1 base and J dropped 4 bases, with 14 bases sitting between them. Per the germline V gene, CDR1 is MGHRA and CDR2 is YSYEKL. CDR3 amino acids: CASSQGNVDWNQPQHF. In DNA, the CDR3 is TGCGCCAGCAGCCAAGGTAATGTAGACTGGAATCAGCCCCAGCATTTT.